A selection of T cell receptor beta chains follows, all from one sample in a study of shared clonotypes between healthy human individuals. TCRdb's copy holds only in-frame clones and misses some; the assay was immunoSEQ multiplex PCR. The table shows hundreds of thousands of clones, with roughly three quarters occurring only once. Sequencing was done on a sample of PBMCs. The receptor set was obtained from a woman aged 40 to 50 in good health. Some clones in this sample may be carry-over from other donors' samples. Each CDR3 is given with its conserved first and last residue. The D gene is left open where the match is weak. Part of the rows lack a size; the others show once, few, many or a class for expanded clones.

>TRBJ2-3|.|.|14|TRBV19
TGTGCCAGTAGTACGGGACGGACCACAGATACGCAGTATTTT
CASSTGRTTDTQYF
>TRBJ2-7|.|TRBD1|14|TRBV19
TGTGCCAGTAACACAGGGGGCCCAACTCACGAGCAGTACTTC
CASNTGGPTHEQYF
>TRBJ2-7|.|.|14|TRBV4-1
TGCGCCAGCAGCCAAGACCGACTCTCCTACGAGCAGTACTTC
CASSQDRLSYEQYF
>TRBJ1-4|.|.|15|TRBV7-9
TGTGCCAGCAGCCCAATGGGAGGGTTGGGTGAAAAACTGTTTTTT
CASSPMGGLGEKLFF
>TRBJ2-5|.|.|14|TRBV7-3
TGTGCCAGCAGCGCTTCGACAGGTGGGGAGACCCAGTACTTC
CASSASTGGETQYF
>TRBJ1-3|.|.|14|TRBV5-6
TGTGCCAGCGGTACTATGAGCTCTGGAAACACCATATATTTT
CASGTMSSGNTIYF
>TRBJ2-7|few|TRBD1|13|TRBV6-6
TGTGCCAGCAGGTCCGGGACAGGGGGCCCCATCGCCTTC
CASRSGTGGPIAF
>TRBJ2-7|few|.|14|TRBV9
TGTGCCAGCAGCGTGACCGAAGGTACATACGAGCAGTACTTC
CASSVTEGTYEQYF
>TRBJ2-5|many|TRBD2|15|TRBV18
TGTGCCAGCTCACCTCTAGGGACTAGCAGGGAGACCCAGTACTTC
CASSPLGTSRETQYF
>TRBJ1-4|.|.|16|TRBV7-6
TGTGCCAGCAGCTTAGTACGGATGACAACTAATGAAAAACTGTTTTTT
CASSLVRMTTNEKLFF
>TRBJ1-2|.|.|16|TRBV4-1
TGCGCCAGCAGCCAAGCAGAAGGTGGACTTAACTATGGCTACACCTTC
CASSQAEGGLNYGYTF
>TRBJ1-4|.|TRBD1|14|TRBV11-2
TGTGCCAGCAGCTTTTCGACAGGGGGAGAAAAACTGTTTTTT
CASSFSTGGEKLFF
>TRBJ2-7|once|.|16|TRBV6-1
TGTGCCAGCAGAGAAGCGGGCACAATTAGCTCCTACGAGCAGTACTTC
CASREAGTISSYEQYF
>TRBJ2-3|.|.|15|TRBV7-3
TGTGCCAGCAGCTTAACGGGTCGGGTCACATATACGCAGTATTTT
CASSLTGRVTYTQYF
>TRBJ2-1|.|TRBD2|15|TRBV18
TGTGCCAGCTCACCTCCGGCCGGGGGGGTTCGTGAGCAGTTCTTC
CASSPPAGGVREQFF
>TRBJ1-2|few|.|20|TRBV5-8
TGTGCCAGCAGCCTTCGGGTAATGGGGGGCGCCCACCTCGCTAACTATGGCTACACCTTC
CASSLRVMGGAHLANYGYTF
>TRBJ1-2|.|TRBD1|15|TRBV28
TGTGCCAGCAGAACGCCGGGACAGGGAAACTATGGCTACACCTTC
CASRTPGQGNYGYTF
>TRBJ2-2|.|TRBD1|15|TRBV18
TGTGCCAGCTCCCTCGGACAGGGGAACACCGGGGAGCTGTTTTTT
CASSLGQGNTGELFF
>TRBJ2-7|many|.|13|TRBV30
TGTGCCTGTGGCGGCGGGACGGTGTACGAGCAGTACTTC
CACGGGTVYEQYF
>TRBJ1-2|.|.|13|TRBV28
TGTGCCAGCAGTCAAGGGGAACTAAAAGGCTACACCTTC
CASSQGELKGYTF
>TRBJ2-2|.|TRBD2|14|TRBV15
TGTGCCACCAGCAGAGAACGGGGGGCCGGGGAGCTGTTTTTT
CATSRERGAGELFF
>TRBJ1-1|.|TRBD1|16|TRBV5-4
TGTGCCAGCAGCCCCATGAGTCGACAGGGCCGCACTGAAGCTTTCTTT
CASSPMSRQGRTEAFF
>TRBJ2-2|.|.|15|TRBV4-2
TGTGCCAGCAGCCAAGTCGGGGATAACACCGGGGAGCTGTTTTTT
CASSQVGDNTGELFF
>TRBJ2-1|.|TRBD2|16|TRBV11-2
TGTGCCAGCAGCCCCGGGACTAGCGGGACGTACAATGAGCAGTTCTTC
CASSPGTSGTYNEQFF
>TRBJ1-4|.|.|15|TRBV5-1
TGCGCCAGCAGCTTGGACGCGATAGCTAATGAAAAACTGTTTTTT
CASSLDAIANEKLFF
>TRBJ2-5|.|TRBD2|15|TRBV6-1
TGTGCCGGTAACGTCGGCGGGAGAGACCAAGAGACCCAGTACTTC
CAGNVGGRDQETQYF
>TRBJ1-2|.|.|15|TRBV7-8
TGTGCCAGCAGCACCCGGGACGGAGCTAACTATGGCTACACCTTC
CASSTRDGANYGYTF
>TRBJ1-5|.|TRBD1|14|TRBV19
TGTGCCGAGAAAGGACAGGGACTCAATCAGCCCCAGCATTTT
CAEKGQGLNQPQHF
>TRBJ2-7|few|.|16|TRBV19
TGTGCCAGTAGTATAATGTTCGGGGATGACGGCTACGAGCAGTACTTC
CASSIMFGDDGYEQYF
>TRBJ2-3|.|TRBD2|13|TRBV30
TGTGCCTGTGCTAGCGGTCTCACAGATACGCAGTATTTT
CACASGLTDTQYF
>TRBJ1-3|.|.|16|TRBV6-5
TGTGCCAGCAGTTACTCCGGGAGATCCTCTGGAAACACCATATATTTT
CASSYSGRSSGNTIYF
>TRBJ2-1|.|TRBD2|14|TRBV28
TGTGCCAGCAGTATCACTAGCGATTACAATGAGCAGTTCTTC
CASSITSDYNEQFF
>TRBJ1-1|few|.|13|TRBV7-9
TGTGCCAGCAGCCCCGAGGTAGGGACTGAAGCTTTCTTT
CASSPEVGTEAFF
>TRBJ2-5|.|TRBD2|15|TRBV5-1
TGCGCCAGCAGACTGGGGTCTAGCGGGGGCCGGACCCAGTACTTC
CASRLGSSGGRTQYF
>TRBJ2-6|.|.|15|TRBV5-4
TGTGCCAGCAGCTTCGGCAGGCATGGGGCCAACGTCCTGACTTTC
CASSFGRHGANVLTF
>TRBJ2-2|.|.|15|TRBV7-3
TGTGCCAGCAGCTTAACCGGGGTAGGGACCGGGGAGCTGTTTTTT
CASSLTGVGTGELFF
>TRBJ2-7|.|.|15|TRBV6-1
TGTGCCAGCGGTGAAGAAGGGGGAGGGCCCTACGAGCAGTACTTC
CASGEEGGGPYEQYF
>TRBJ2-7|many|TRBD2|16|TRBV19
TGTGCCAGTAGTATAGCCCTAGCGGGAGGGAACCACGAGCAGTACTTC
CASSIALAGGNHEQYF
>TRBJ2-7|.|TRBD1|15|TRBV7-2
TGTGCCAGCAGCCCAACAGGGGGCCAATACTACGAGCAGTACTTC
CASSPTGGQYYEQYF
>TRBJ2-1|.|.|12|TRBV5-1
TGCGCCAGCAGCTTGGGTGGGGGTGAGCAGTTCTTC
CASSLGGGEQFF
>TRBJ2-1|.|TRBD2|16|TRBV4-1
TGCGCCAGCAGCCAAGAATACACTAGCGCCTTCATTGAGCAGTTCTTC
CASSQEYTSAFIEQFF
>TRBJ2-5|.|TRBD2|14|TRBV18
TGTGCCAGCTCACCCCTGAGGCGGGAGGAGACCCAGTACTTC
CASSPLRREETQYF
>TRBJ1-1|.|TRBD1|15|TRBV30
TGTGCCTGGAGACTGAGAGACAGGGAAAACACTGAAGCTTTCTTT
CAWRLRDRENTEAFF
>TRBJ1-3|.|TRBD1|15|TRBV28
TGTGCCAGCAGACCCGGGGGGACAGTTGGAAACACCATATATTTT
CASRPGGTVGNTIYF
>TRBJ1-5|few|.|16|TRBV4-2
TGTGCCAGCAGCCCTACCCCCGACGCCGGGAATCAGCCCCAGCATTTT
CASSPTPDAGNQPQHF
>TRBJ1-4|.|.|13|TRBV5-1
TGCGCCAGCAGCGGAGGGTATGGGGACGGGCTGTTTTTT
CASSGGYGDGLFF
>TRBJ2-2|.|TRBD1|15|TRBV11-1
TGTGCCAGCAGCTATGGACAGGGGGCATCCGGGGAGCTGTTTTTT
CASSYGQGASGELFF
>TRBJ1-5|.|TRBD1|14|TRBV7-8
TGTGCCAGCAGCTGGGACAGGGGCAATCAGCCCCAGCATTTT
CASSWDRGNQPQHF
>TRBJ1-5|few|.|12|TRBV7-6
TGTGCCAGCAGCTCTCCGAATCAGCCCCAGCATTTT
CASSSPNQPQHF
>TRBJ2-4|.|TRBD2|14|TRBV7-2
TGTGCCAGCAGCAAACAGGCGGGGGAAAACATTCAGTACTTC
CASSKQAGENIQYF
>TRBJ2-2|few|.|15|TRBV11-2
TGTGCCAGCAGGTTGGGGCGGGCTATCCCCGGGGAGCTGTTTTTT
CASRLGRAIPGELFF
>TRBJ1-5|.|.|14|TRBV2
TGTGCCAGCAACGAGGGAGGGAGCAATCAGCCCCAGCATTTT
CASNEGGSNQPQHF
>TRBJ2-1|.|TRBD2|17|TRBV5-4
TGTGCCAGCAGCTTCGGGGGGGCTAGCGGGAGGTTGTATGAGCAGTTCTTC
CASSFGGASGRLYEQFF
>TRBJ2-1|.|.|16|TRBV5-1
TGCGCCAGCAGCTTGGTGGCGGTAAGCTCCTACAATGAGCAGTTCTTC
CASSLVAVSSYNEQFF
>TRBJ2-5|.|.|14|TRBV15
TGTGCCACCAGCGGCCGGGACTCTGAAGAGACCCAGTACTTC
CATSGRDSEETQYF